This TCR beta chain originates from a study of cytomegalovirus exposure and HLA in healthy donors. Findings of the study overall: In a later analysis, most CMV-associated TCR beta chains appeared HLA-restricted.

As regards this clone: What it binds is unknown.

V was clipped by 4 bases and J by 8 bases, with 21 bases between them. The germline V gene has CDR1 SGHAT and CDR2 FQNNGV. The CDR3 consists of 16 residues. With 60 Vbeta and 13 Jbeta primers, the PCR was carried out. Libraries were prepared by immunoSEQ multiplex PCR; TCRdb keeps only in-frame clonotypes and omits some of them. The sample holds 130,000 or so clones, more than 60% seen once. The chain combines TRBV11-2 with TRBJ2-1, with no clear D. The sequenced sample was PBMCs. The TCR sequence derives from a man aged 35 to 55 in good health and CMV-seronegative. The CDR3 DNA reads TGTGCCAGCAGCTCTCCCCTTACCCGACATGGCGATGAGCAGTTCTTC. Its translation: CASSSPLTRHGDEQFF.